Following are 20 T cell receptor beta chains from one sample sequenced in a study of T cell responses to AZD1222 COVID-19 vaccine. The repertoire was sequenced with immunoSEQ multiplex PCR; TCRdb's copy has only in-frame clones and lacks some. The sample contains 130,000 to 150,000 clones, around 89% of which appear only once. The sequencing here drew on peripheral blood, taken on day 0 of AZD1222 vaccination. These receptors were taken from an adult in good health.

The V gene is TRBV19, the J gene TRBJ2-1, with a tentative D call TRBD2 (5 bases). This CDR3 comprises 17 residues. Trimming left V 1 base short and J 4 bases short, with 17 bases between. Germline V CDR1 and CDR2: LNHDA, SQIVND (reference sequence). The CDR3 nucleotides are TGTGCCAGTAGTATAGGGTCGTCTAGCCCCTCTTACAATGAGCAGTTCTTC. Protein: CASSIGSSSPSYNEQFF.

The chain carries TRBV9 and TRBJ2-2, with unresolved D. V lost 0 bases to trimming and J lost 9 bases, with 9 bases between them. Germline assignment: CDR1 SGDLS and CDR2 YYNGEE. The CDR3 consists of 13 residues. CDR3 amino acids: CASSVESVRELFF. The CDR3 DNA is TGTGCCAGCAGCGTAGAATCTGTCAGGGAGCTGTTTTTT.

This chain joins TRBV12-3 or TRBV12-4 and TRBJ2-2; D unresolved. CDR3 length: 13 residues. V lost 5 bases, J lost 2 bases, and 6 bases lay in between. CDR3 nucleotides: TGTGCCAGCAGTCAGACCAACACCGGGGAGCTGTTTTTT. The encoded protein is CASSQTNTGELFF.

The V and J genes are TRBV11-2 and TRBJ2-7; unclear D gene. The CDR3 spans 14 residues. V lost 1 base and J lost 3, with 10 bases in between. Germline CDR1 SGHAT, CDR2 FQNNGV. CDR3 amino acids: CASSLAAWGYEQYF. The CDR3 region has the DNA TGTGCCAGCAGCTTAGCGGCTTGGGGCTACGAGCAGTACTTC.

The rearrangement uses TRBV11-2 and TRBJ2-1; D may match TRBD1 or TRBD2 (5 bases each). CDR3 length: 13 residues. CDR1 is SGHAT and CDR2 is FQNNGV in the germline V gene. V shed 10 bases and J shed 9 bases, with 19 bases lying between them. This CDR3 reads CATGPYERPEQFF. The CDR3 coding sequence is TGTGCCACGGGACCCTACGAGAGACCTGAGCAGTTCTTC.

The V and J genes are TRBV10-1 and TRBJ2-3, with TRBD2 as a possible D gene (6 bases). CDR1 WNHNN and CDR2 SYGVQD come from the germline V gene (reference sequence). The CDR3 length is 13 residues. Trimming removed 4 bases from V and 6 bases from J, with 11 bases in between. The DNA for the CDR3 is TGCGCCAGCAGTGGAATTGCGGGGGATACGCAGTATTTT. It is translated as CASSGIAGDTQYF.

The CDR3 loop is CASSPPAASGYEQYF. The DNA of the CDR3 is TGTGCCAGCTCACCACCCGCCGCTAGCGGCTACGAGCAGTACTTC. The rearrangement links TRBV18 to TRBJ2-7; 7 bases are a match to TRBD2. The CDR3 totals 15 residues. V lost 0 bases, J lost 3 bases, and 5 bases stayed unmatched. Germline CDR1 reads KGHSH; CDR2 reads LQKENI.

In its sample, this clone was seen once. CDR3 sequence: CASSFGGAGELFF. The CDR3 nucleotides are TGTGCCAGCAGCTTTGGAGGAGCCGGGGAGCTGTTTTTT. The chain carries TRBV5-4 and TRBJ2-2; TRBD2 is a possible D gene (5 bases). Germline values: CDR1 SGHNT, CDR2 YYREEE (reference sequence). There are 13 residues in the CDR3. Trimming left V 2 bases short and J 6 bases short, with 8 bases between. The full variable domain, in which reference TRBV5-4 and TRBJ2-2 provide the parts outside the CDR3, is ETGVTQSPTHLIKTRGQQVTLRCSSQSGHNTVSWYQQALGQGPQFIFQYYREEENGRGNFPPRFSGLQFPNYSSELNVNALELDDSALYLCASSFGGAGELFFGEGSRLTVL.

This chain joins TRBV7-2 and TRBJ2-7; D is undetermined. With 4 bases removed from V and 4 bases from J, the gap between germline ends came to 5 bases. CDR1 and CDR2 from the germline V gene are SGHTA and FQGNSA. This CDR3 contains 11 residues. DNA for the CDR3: TGTGCCAGCAGCTATTTGTACGAGCAGTACTTC. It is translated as CASSYLYEQYF. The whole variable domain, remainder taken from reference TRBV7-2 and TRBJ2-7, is GAGVSQSPSNKVTEKGKDVELRCDPISGHTALYWYRQSLGQGLEFLIYFQGNSAPDKSGLPSDRFSAERTGGSVSTLTIQRTQQEDSAVYLCASSYLYEQYFGPGTRLTVT.

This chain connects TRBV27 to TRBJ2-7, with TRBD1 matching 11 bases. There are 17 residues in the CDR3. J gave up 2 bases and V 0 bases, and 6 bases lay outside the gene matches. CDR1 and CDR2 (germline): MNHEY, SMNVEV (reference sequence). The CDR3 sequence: CASSLSPGTGGPYEQYF. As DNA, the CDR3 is TGTGCCAGCAGTTTATCCCCCGGGACAGGGGGTCCCTACGAGCAGTACTTC.

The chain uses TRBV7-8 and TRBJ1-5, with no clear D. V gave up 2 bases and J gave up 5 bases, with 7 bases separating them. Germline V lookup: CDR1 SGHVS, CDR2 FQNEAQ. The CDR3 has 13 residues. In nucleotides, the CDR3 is TGTGCCAGCAGCTTAACAGTGGATCAGCCCCAGCATTTT. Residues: CASSLTVDQPQHF.

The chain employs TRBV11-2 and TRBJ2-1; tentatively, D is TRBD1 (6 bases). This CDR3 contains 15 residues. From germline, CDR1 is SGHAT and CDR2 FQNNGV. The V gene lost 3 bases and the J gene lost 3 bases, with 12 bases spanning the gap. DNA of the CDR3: TGTGCCAGCAGCTTCGGGACACAGCACTACAATGAGCAGTTCTTC. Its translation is CASSFGTQHYNEQFF.

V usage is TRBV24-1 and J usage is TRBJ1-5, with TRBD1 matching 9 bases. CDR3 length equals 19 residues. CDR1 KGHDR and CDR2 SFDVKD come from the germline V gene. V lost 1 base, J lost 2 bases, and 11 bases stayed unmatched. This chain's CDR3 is CATSDFGLGGQGGNQPQHF. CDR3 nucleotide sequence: TGTGCCACCAGTGATTTTGGGCTTGGGGGACAGGGTGGCAATCAGCCCCAGCATTTT.

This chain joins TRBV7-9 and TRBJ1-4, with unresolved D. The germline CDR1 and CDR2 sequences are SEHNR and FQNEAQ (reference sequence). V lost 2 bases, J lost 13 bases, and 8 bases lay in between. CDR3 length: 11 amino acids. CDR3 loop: CASSLRTRLFF. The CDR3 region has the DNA TGTGCCAGCAGCTTAAGGACCAGACTGTTTTTT.

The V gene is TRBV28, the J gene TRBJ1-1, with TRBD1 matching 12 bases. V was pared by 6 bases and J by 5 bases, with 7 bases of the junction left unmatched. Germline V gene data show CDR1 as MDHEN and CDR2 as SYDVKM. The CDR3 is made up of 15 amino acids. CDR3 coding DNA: TGTGCCAGCAGGTCAGGGGACAGGGGGCGAACTGAAGCTTTCTTT. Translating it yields CASRSGDRGRTEAFF.

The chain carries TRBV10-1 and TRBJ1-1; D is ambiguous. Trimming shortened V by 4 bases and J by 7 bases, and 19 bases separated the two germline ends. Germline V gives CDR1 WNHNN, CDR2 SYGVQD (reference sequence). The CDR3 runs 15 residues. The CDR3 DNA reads TGCGCCAGCAGTGCTTTTGGGATAGACGTGGGTGAAGCTTTCTTT. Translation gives CASSAFGIDVGEAFF.

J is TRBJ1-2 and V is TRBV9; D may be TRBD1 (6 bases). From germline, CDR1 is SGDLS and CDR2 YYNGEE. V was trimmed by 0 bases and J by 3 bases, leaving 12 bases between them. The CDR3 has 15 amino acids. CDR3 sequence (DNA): TGTGCCAGCAGCGTAGATCCGGGGGCTGACTATGGCTACACCTTC. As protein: CASSVDPGADYGYTF.

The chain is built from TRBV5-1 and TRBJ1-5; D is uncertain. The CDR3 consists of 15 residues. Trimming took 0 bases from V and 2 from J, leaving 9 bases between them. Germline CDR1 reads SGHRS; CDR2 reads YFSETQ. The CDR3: CASSLEGQGNQPQHF. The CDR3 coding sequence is TGCGCCAGCAGCTTGGAAGGGCAGGGCAATCAGCCCCAGCATTTT.

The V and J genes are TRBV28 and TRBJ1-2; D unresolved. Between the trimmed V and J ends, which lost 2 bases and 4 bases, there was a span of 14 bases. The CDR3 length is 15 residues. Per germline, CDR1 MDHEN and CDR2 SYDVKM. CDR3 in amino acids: CASSLRPPNGYGYTF. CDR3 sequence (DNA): TGTGCCAGCAGTTTACGGCCCCCGAATGGCTATGGCTACACCTTC.

In nucleotides, the CDR3 is TGCGCCAGCAGATCCGGGCGGGGCAATGAAAAACTGTTTTTT. Its protein is CASRSGRGNEKLFF. The V call is TRBV5-1, the J call TRBJ1-4, with a tentative D call TRBD1 (5 bases). CDR3 size: 14 residues. Germline V gene data show CDR1 as SGHRS and CDR2 as YFSETQ. V gave up 5 bases and J gave up 5 bases, with 13 bases separating them.